Each of the 5 T cell receptor beta chains below was sequenced from the same sample in a study of blood T cell repertoires in COVID-19. Produced via immunoSEQ multiplex PCR; TCRdb's table is partial and in-frame only. The table includes some 74,000 clones, approximately 80% detected once. The sequenced sample consisted of peripheral blood. The receptors here all came from a human donor in a cohort sampled during active COVID-19.

CDR3 nucleotide sequence: TGTGCCAGCAGCTTTTCGTCGGGGTTTGGAGCTTTCTTT. Translated, it gives CASSFSSGFGAFF. The rearrangement links TRBV11-3 to TRBJ1-1, with D uncertain. Germline V gene sequence: CDR1 SGHNT, CDR2 YENEEA. The CDR3 consists of 13 residues. Trimming took off 3 bases at V and 10 bases at J, with 15 bases between the two ends. The full variable domain, in which reference TRBV11-3 and TRBJ1-1 provide the parts outside the CDR3, is EAGVVQSPRYKIIEKKQPVAFWCNPISGHNTLYWYLQNLGQGPELLIRYENEEAVDDSQLPKDRFSAERLKGVDSTLKIQPAELGDSAVYLCASSFSSGFGAFFGQGTRLTVV.

The chain employs TRBV7-9 and TRBJ2-5; TRBD2 agrees at 7 bases. Germline loops: CDR1 SEHNR, CDR2 FQNEAQ (reference sequence). With 0 bases clipped from V and 1 base from J, the junction kept 8 bases outside the gene matches. CDR3 length equals 17 residues. CDR3 loop: CASSLAGGPPFQETQYF. As DNA, the CDR3 is TGTGCCAGCAGCTTAGCGGGAGGGCCCCCTTTCCAAGAGACCCAGTACTTC.

The chain uses TRBV28 and TRBJ1-2, with 9 nucleotides matching TRBD1. Trimming at V came to 3 bases and at J to 14 bases, leaving 16 bases not matched to a gene. Germline V gene lookup returns CDR1 MDHEN and CDR2 SYDVKM. This CDR3 spans 15 amino acids. The CDR3 loop reads CASSFSGTGQGLGTF. DNA for the CDR3: TGTGCCAGCAGTTTTTCAGGGACGGGACAGGGTCTGGGGACCTTC.

The chain combines TRBV5-1 with TRBJ1-4; D possibly corresponds to TRBD1 (5 bases). CDR1 and CDR2 (germline): SGHRS, YFSETQ. Trimming stripped 0 bases from V and 8 bases from J, with 8 bases between. This CDR3 has 13 residues. CDR3 coding DNA: TGCGCCAGCAGCTTGGGGGGCGAGGAAAAACTGTTTTTT. Protein product: CASSLGGEEKLFF.

This chain connects TRBV7-2 to TRBJ1-2; no clear D gene. Per the germline V gene, CDR1 is SGHTA and CDR2 is FQGNSA. Trimming cost V 3 bases and J 4 bases, with 9 bases left between them. The CDR3 totals 13 residues. The CDR3: CASSFGVTYGYTF. In DNA form, the CDR3 reads TGTGCCAGCAGCTTCGGGGTAACCTATGGCTACACCTTC.